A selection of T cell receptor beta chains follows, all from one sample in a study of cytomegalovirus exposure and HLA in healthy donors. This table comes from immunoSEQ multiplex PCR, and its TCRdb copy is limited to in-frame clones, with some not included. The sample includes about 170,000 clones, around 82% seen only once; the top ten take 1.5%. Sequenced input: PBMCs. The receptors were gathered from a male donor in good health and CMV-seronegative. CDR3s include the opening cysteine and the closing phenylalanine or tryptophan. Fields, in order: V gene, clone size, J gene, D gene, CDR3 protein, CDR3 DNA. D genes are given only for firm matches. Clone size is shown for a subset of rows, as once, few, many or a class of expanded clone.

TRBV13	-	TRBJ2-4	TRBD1	CASSLQDRLIQYF	TGTGCCAGCAGCCTCCAGGACAGGTTAATTCAGTACTTC
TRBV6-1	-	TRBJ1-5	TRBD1	CASRADRGIWPQHF	TGTGCCAGCAGGGCGGACAGGGGGATATGGCCCCAGCATTTT
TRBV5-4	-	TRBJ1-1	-	CASSPRGGQVAFF	TGTGCCAGCAGCCCAAGGGGGGGTCAGGTAGCTTTCTTT
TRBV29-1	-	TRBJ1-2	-	CSVEGRGPGYTF	TGCAGCGTTGAGGGCCGGGGTCCTGGCTACACCTTC
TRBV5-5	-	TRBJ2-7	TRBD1	CASSGGTGDIDEQYF	TGTGCCAGCAGCGGAGGGACAGGGGACATCGACGAGCAGTACTTC
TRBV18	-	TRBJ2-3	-	CASSPTLPSSTSDTQYF	TGTGCCAGCTCACCAACTCTGCCTAGCTCCACTTCGGATACGCAGTATTTT
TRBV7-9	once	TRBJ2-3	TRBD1	CASSFGQGSTDTQYF	TGTGCCAGCAGCTTCGGACAGGGCAGCACAGATACGCAGTATTTT
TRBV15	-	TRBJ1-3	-	CATSRVVGGLSGNTIYF	TGTGCCACCAGCAGAGTGGTGGGGGGATTGTCCGGAAACACCATATATTTT
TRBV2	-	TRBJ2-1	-	CASAELRSGAAYNEQFF	TGTGCCAGCGCTGAATTAAGGAGCGGCGCCGCCTACAATGAGCAGTTCTTC
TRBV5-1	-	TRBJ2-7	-	CASRTSYEQYF	TGCGCCAGTAGAACCTCCTACGAGCAGTACTTC
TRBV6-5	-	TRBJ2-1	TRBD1	CASSSGTAIGEQFF	TGTGCCAGCAGCTCCGGGACAGCGATCGGGGAGCAGTTCTTC
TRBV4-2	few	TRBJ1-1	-	CASSPLSGETEAFF	TGTGCCAGCAGCCCCTTAAGCGGGGAAACTGAAGCTTTCTTT
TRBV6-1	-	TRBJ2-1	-	CASSESGLPPFEQFF	TGTGCCAGCAGTGAATCTGGACTGCCGCCATTTGAGCAGTTCTTC
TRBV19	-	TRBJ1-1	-	CASSSADSRPIAEAFF	TGTGCCAGTAGTTCCGCGGACAGCCGGCCTATCGCTGAAGCTTTCTTT
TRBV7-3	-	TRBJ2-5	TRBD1	CASSLTGTGGWETQYF	TGTGCCAGCAGCTTAACAGGGACAGGGGGTTGGGAGACCCAGTACTTC
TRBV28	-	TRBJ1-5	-	CASSRPPTGQPQHF	TGTGCCAGCAGTCGCCCCCCCACAGGGCAGCCTCAGCATTTT
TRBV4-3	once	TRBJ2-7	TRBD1	CASSQGPGTEYEQYF	TGCGCCAGCAGCCAAGGTCCAGGGACAGAGTACGAGCAGTACTTC
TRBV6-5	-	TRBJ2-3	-	CASSRDSAADTQYF	TGTGCCAGCAGTCGGGACTCCGCGGCAGATACGCAGTATTTT
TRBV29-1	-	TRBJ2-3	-	CSLLTGKSTDTQYF	TGCAGCCTGTTGACGGGGAAGAGCACAGATACGCAGTATTTT
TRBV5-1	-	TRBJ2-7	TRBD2	CASSWGLAGGVPYEQYF	TGCGCCAGCAGCTGGGGACTAGCGGGAGGGGTTCCCTACGAGCAGTACTTC
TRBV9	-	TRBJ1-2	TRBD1	CASSVGVQGDYGYTF	TGTGCCAGCAGCGTAGGGGTTCAGGGGGACTATGGCTACACCTTC
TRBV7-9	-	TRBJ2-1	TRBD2	CASSLGTRIYNEQFF	TGTGCCAGCAGCTTAGGGACTAGAATATACAATGAGCAGTTCTTC
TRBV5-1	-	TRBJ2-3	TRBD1	CASSPDRGYTDTQYF	TGCGCCAGCAGCCCGGACAGGGGTTACACAGATACGCAGTATTTT
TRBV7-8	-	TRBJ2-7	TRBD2	CASSLDGTSGYEQYF	TGTGCCAGCAGCCTAGACGGGACTAGCGGCTACGAGCAGTACTTC
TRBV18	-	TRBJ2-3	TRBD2	CASSTTSGGYTNTDTQYF	TGTGCCAGCTCAACGACAAGCGGGGGCTACACCAACACAGATACGCAGTATTTT
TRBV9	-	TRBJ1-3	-	CASSVGGAGNTIYF	TGTGCCAGCAGCGTAGGGGGGGCTGGAAACACCATATATTTT
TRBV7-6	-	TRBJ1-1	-	CASSARGNMNTEAFF	TGTGCCAGCAGCGCCAGGGGCAACATGAACACTGAAGCTTTCTTT
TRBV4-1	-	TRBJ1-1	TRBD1	CASSQDGGLQGRSITEAFF	TGCGCCAGCAGCCAAGATGGGGGCCTACAGGGGCGTTCGATCACTGAAGCTTTCTTT
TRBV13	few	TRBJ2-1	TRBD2	CASSIGLAGVRQFF	TGTGCCAGCAGCATAGGACTAGCGGGAGTCCGACAGTTCTTC
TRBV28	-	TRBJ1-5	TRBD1	CASNIGGTGNQPQHF	TGTGCCAGCAACATCGGCGGGACAGGGAATCAGCCCCAGCATTTT
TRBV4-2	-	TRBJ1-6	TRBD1	CASSQEGTAYNSPLHF	TGTGCCAGCAGCCAAGAGGGGACAGCCTATAATTCACCCCTCCACTTT
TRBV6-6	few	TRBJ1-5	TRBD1	CASSSPRGNQPQHF	TGTGCCAGCAGTTCCCCCAGGGGGAATCAGCCCCAGCATTTT
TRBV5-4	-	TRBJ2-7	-	CASNQDGSSYEQYF	TGTGCCAGCAACCAGGACGGGAGCTCCTACGAGCAGTACTTC
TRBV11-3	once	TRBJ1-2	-	CASSLSGTGDHGYTF	TGTGCCAGTAGCTTATCAGGGACTGGGGACCATGGCTACACCTTC
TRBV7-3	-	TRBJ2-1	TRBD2	CASSSDTSGGSNEQFF	TGTGCCAGCAGCTCAGACACTAGCGGGGGGTCCAATGAGCAGTTCTTC
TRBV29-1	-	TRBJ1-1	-	CSACYSYTEAFF	TGCAGCGCCTGTTACAGTTACACTGAAGCTTTCTTT
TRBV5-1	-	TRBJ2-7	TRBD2	CASSSEGLAAYEQYF	TGCGCCAGCAGCTCCGAGGGACTAGCGGCCTACGAGCAGTACTTC
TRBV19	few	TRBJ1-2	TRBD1	CASSMSGQGVRYGYTF	TGTGCCAGTAGTATGTCGGGACAGGGGGTGCGCTATGGCTACACCTTC
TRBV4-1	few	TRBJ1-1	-	CASSQDWTGNTEAFF	TGCGCCAGCAGCCAAGATTGGACGGGAAACACTGAAGCTTTCTTT
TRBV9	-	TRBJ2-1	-	CASSVGGDYNEQFF	TGTGCCAGCAGCGTAGGGGGGGATTACAATGAGCAGTTCTTC
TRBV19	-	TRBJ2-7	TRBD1	CATGTDSYEQYF	TGTGCAACCGGGACAGACTCCTACGAGCAGTACTTC
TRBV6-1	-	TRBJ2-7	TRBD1	CASESAGTGAAAQYF	TGTGCCAGCGAAAGTGCCGGGACAGGGGCCGCCGCGCAGTACTTC
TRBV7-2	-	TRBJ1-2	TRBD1	CASSQGQGELGYTF	TGTGCCAGCAGCCAAGGACAGGGAGAACTTGGCTACACCTTC
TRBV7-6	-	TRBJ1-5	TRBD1	CASSLAVRGSTVANQPQHF	TGTGCCAGCAGCTTAGCCGTCAGGGGGAGTACTGTAGCAAATCAGCCCCAGCATTTT
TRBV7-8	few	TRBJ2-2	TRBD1	CASSLGQGLANTGELFF	TGTGCCAGCAGCTTGGGACAGGGGTTGGCGAACACCGGGGAGCTGTTTTTT
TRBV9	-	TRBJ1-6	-	CASSSIAGATSRSPLHF	TGTGCCAGCAGCTCCATAGCAGGGGCCACCAGCCGTTCACCCCTCCACTTT
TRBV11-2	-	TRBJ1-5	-	CASSPDKGNQPQHF	TGTGCCAGCAGCCCCGACAAGGGCAATCAGCCCCAGCATTTT
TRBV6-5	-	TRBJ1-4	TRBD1	CASSEYRGREKLFF	TGTGCCAGCAGCGAATACAGGGGGCGGGAAAAACTGTTTTTT
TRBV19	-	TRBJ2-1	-	CASSMRVNEQFF	TGTGCCAGTAGTATGAGGGTCAATGAGCAGTTCTTC
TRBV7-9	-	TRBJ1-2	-	CASSPRTDPTLYGYTF	TGTGCCAGCAGCCCCCGGACAGACCCTACCCTCTATGGCTACACCTTC
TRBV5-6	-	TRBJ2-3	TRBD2	CASSQAGGPHRDTQYF	TGTGCCAGCAGCCAAGCGGGAGGGCCGCATCGGGATACGCAGTATTTT
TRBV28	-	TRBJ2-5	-	CASRGGELEETQYF	TGTGCCAGCAGGGGCGGGGAACTGGAAGAGACCCAGTACTTC
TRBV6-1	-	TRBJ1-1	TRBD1	CASSERSGGVGAFF	TGTGCCAGCAGTGAACGGTCAGGGGGCGTGGGAGCTTTCTTT
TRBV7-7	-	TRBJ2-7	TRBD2	CASSQTSGAQQYF	TGTGCCAGCAGCCAGACTAGCGGGGCCCAGCAGTACTTC
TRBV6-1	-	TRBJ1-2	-	CASSGAASSDGYTF	TGTGCCAGCAGTGGAGCAGCAAGTTCCGATGGCTACACCTTC
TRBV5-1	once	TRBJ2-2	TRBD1	CASSLAGGADTGELFF	TGCGCCAGCAGCTTGGCAGGGGGTGCGGACACCGGGGAGCTGTTTTTT
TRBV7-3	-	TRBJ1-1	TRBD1	CASSQMARGTNTEAFF	TGTGCCAGCAGCCAAATGGCCAGGGGGACGAACACTGAGGCTTTCTTT
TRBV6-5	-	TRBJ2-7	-	CASRDSDLYEQYF	TGTGCCAGCAGGGACAGCGATCTCTACGAGCAGTACTTC
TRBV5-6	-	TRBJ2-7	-	CASSLAAASSYEQYF	TGTGCCAGCAGCTTGGCCGCGGCGAGCTCCTACGAGCAGTACTTC